This T cell receptor (beta chain) is from a study of T cell responses to AZD1222 COVID-19 vaccine. Germline V gene lookup returns CDR1 SGHRS and CDR2 YFSETQ. The CDR3 runs 13 residues. The V end lost 3 bases, the J end lost 4 bases, and 10 bases lay between the germline ends. The repertoire was sequenced with immunoSEQ multiplex PCR; TCRdb's copy has only in-frame clones and lacks some. The table includes about 120,000 clones, roughly 88% detected once. To note about this clone: Its antigen is unidentified.

Study-wide results and caveats: Regions 160-218 and 743-854 dominated among vaccine-associated CD4 TCRs spanning spike. The sample set comprised mostly white British donors with more females, and clonal diversity was possibly underestimated.

The source of this sequence is an adult in good health. The specimen was peripheral blood, collected on day 0 of AZD1222 vaccination. The V gene is TRBV5-1, the J gene TRBJ1-2; no clear D. The CDR3: CASSSDNIYGYTF. For the CDR3, the DNA is TGCGCCAGCAGCTCCGATAACATCTATGGCTACACCTTC.